The TCR beta chain described here comes from a study of cytomegalovirus exposure and HLA in healthy donors. About the study: The approximately 710 first-cohort repertoires and the approximately 110 validation repertoires shared the same platform, a later analysis reported.

Trimming shortened V by 3 bases and J by 0 bases, and 10 bases separated the two germline ends. Germline loops: CDR1 SGHDT, CDR2 YYEEEE. CDR3 length: 15 amino acids. Produced via immunoSEQ multiplex PCR; TCRdb's table is partial and in-frame only. The table lists about 160,000 clones, around four fifths of them singletons. Study-wide points: Subsequent analysis showed first-cohort TCR clusters tending to co-occur in some 110 validation repertoires. It was reported that the classifier diagnosed cytomegalovirus status with high specificity and sensitivity in both the original and validation cohorts.

In regard to this clone: As yet, its antigen is unknown.

The sequence was obtained from a man under 40 in good health and CMV-seropositive. The genes are TRBV5-6 and TRBJ2-1; D might be TRBD2 (6 bases). Sequencing was carried out using PBMCs. In DNA, the CDR3 is TGTGCCAGCAGCTCCGACGGGAGCTCCTACAATGAGCAGTTCTTC. Translated: CASSSDGSSYNEQFF.